Each of the 27 T cell receptor beta chains below was sequenced from the same sample in a study of T cell changes during pregnancy in multiple sclerosis. The repertoire was sequenced with immunoSEQ multiplex PCR; TCRdb's copy has only in-frame clones and lacks some. The data hold around 68,000 clones, with 91% observed a single time. The sequencing used peripheral blood, collected after pregnancy. These receptors were obtained from a female donor in good health, enrolled as a control in a pregnancy study.

The J gene is TRBJ1-3, the V gene TRBV4-3; TRBD1 matches at 10 bases. The junction had 7 bases not matched to a gene; V was cut back by 3 bases and J by 8 bases. CDR1 is LGHNA, CDR2 YSLEER, per germline. The length of the CDR3 is 15 residues. CDR3 sequence reads: CASSHGTGVKDTIYF. CDR3 nucleotides: TGCGCCAGCAGCCACGGGACAGGGGTTAAAGACACCATATATTTT.

The chain uses TRBV2 and TRBJ1-2; TRBD1 agrees at 8 bases. The CDR3 extends over 13 amino acids. V lost 4 bases, J lost 8 bases, and 6 bases stayed unmatched. Germline-derived CDR1 and CDR2 are SNHLY and FYNNEI. The CDR3 loop is CASSVDRGRGYTF. CDR3 nucleotides: TGTGCCAGCAGTGTCGACAGGGGAAGGGGCTACACCTTC.

V and J are TRBV19 and TRBJ1-2, with TRBD1 as a possible D gene (5 bases). The CDR3 consists of 16 residues. Germline assignment: CDR1 LNHDA and CDR2 SQIVND (reference sequence). V was shortened by 3 bases and J by 4 bases, with 18 bases between the two germline ends. The CDR3 DNA reads TGTGCCAGTAGTATCCAGGCGGGTCAGGGAGGCTATGGCTACACCTTC. It encodes CASSIQAGQGGYGYTF.

V is TRBV11-2 and J is TRBJ1-2; tentative D call: TRBD1 (5 bases). This CDR3 comprises 15 residues. Looked up from germline, CDR1 is SGHAT and CDR2 is FQNNGV. V lost 0 bases, J lost 4 bases, and 12 bases lay in between. CDR3 residues: CASSLDPGGIYGYTF. The CDR3 DNA reads as TGTGCCAGCAGCTTAGATCCGGGGGGGATCTATGGCTACACCTTC.

The chain carries TRBV7-2 and TRBJ1-2; maybe TRBD1 (5 bases). The V gene lost 5 bases and the J gene lost 8 bases, with 18 bases spanning the gap. CDR3 length: 14 residues. CDR1 is SGHTA, CDR2 FQGNSA, per germline. The CDR3 region is CASSQTPPRAGYTF. CDR3 nucleotide sequence: TGTGCCAGCAGCCAAACCCCCCCCAGGGCCGGCTACACCTTC.

J is TRBJ2-3 and V is TRBV11-1; TRBD2 agrees at 9 bases. The CDR3 length is 17 residues. Germline V CDR1 and CDR2: SGHAT, FQDESV (reference sequence). J gave up 5 bases and V 1 base, and 10 bases lay outside the gene matches. The CDR3 protein is CASSLGVRGGAGDTQYF. In DNA form, the CDR3 reads TGTGCCAGCAGCTTAGGGGTTCGCGGGGGGGCAGGAGATACGCAGTATTTT.

The rearrangement uses TRBV30 and TRBJ2-2; weak D call: TRBD1 (5 bases). The CDR3 has 14 residues. Germline V lookup: CDR1 GTSNPN, CDR2 SVGIG (reference sequence). V was shortened by 4 bases and J by 0 bases, with 9 bases between the two germline ends. CDR3 bases: TGTGCCTGGATACGACAGACGAACACCGGGGAGCTGTTTTTT. Translation: CAWIRQTNTGELFF.

The CDR3 reads CASGSRDSPGDQPQHF. CDR3 sequence (DNA): TGTGCCAGCGGCTCGAGGGACAGTCCTGGGGATCAGCCCCAGCATTTT. The chain recombines TRBV5-6 with TRBJ1-5; 7 positions agree with TRBD1. This CDR3 is built from 16 residues. Unmatched junction bases numbered 15, after V lost 7 bases and J lost 5 bases. CDR1 is SGHDT and CDR2 is YYEEEE in the germline V gene.

The chain is built from TRBV5-4 and TRBJ1-4; 8 bases agree with TRBD1. Trimming removed 4 bases from V and 5 bases from J; junction bases left unmatched: 4. Germline CDR1 SGHNT, CDR2 YYREEE (reference sequence). The CDR3 contains 14 residues. The CDR3 nucleotides are TGTGCCAGCAGCGTGGGACAGGTGAATGAAAAACTGTTTTTT. Protein product: CASSVGQVNEKLFF.

The chain carries TRBV6-6 and TRBJ1-5; tentative D call: TRBD1 (5 bases). There are 15 residues in the CDR3. Germline V CDR1 and CDR2: MNHNY, SVGAGI (reference sequence). The V end lost 7 bases, the J end lost 4 bases, and 17 bases lay between the germline ends. The CDR3 region has the DNA TGTGCCAGCACCTCAAACAGGCTCGGAAATCAGCCCCAGCATTTT. It codes for CASTSNRLGNQPQHF.

The chain combines TRBV11-1 with TRBJ1-4, with D possibly being TRBD1 (5 bases). V lost 1 base, J lost 8 bases, and 8 bases lay in between. Looked up from germline, CDR1 is SGHAT and CDR2 is FQDESV (reference sequence). The CDR3 runs 13 residues. The CDR3 loop is CASSLGQTEKLFF. The CDR3 nucleotides read TGTGCCAGCAGCTTAGGACAGACCGAAAAACTGTTTTTT.

V and J are TRBV9 and TRBJ2-3; 12 bases fit TRBD2. Looked up from germline, CDR1 is SGDLS and CDR2 is YYNGEE. The CDR3 has 16 amino acids. V was pared by 0 bases and J by 6 bases, with 5 bases of the junction left unmatched. CDR3 bases: TGTGCCAGCAGCGTAGAGGCTAGCGGGGGGGCGGATACGCAGTATTTT. This codes for CASSVEASGGADTQYF.

J is TRBJ2-1 and V is TRBV10-3; perhaps TRBD1 as D (6 bases). The CDR3 is made up of 13 amino acids. Germline V gene data show CDR1 as ENHRY and CDR2 as SYGVKD. V lost 0 bases and J lost 9, with 9 bases in between. For the CDR3, the DNA is TGTGCCATCAGTGAGTCCGAACAGGGTGAGCAGTTCTTC. Translated, it gives CAISESEQGEQFF.

CDR3: CASSVGTAGVRTIYF. CDR3 DNA sequence: TGTGCCAGCAGCGTCGGGACAGCCGGGGTGAGGACCATATATTTT. The chain carries TRBV9 and TRBJ1-3, with 7 bases identical to TRBD1. The CDR3 has 15 residues. V lost 2 bases to trimming and J lost 10 bases; unmatched junction nucleotides: 12. Per the germline V gene, CDR1 is SGDLS and CDR2 is YYNGEE.

V usage is TRBV6-4 and J usage is TRBJ1-4; weak D call: TRBD1 (5 bases). The CDR3 contains 18 residues. V was trimmed by 0 bases and J by 4 bases, leaving 18 bases between them. Germline V gene sequence: CDR1 MRHNA, CDR2 SNTAGT. CDR3 DNA sequence: TGTGCCAGCAGTGACTCGAGGCAGGGAGGACACTATAATGAAAAACTGTTTTTT. This translates into CASSDSRQGGHYNEKLFF.

This CDR3 is CASSLRGQENEKLFF. DNA of the CDR3: TGTGCCAGCAGCCTTAGGGGACAGGAGAATGAAAAACTGTTTTTT. The V and J genes are TRBV7-2 and TRBJ1-4; TRBD1 agrees at 8 bases. The V gene's germline CDR1 is SGHTA and CDR2 FQGNSA. CDR3 length equals 15 residues. V shed 5 bases and J 5 bases; nucleotides not matched to a gene: 7.

This chain links TRBV7-6 with TRBJ1-3; D is unclear. Germline V gives CDR1 SGHVS, CDR2 FNYEAQ. The length of the CDR3 is 16 residues. The germline V and J ends were trimmed by 4 bases and 1 base, with 14 bases remaining between them. The CDR3 nucleotides read TGTGCCAGCAGCTCAAAATGGCGGGAGTCTGGAAACACCATATATTTT. The encoded protein is CASSSKWRESGNTIYF.

The rearrangement joins TRBV27 to TRBJ2-2; 7 bases map to TRBD2. After removal of 5 bases from V and 5 bases from J, the junction contained 8 bases not matched to a gene. The CDR3 has 15 amino acids. Germline V gives CDR1 MNHEY, CDR2 SMNVEV (reference sequence). CDR3 DNA: TGTGCCAGCAGTCCCAACTCGGGGGGTACCGGGGAGCTGTTTTTT. As protein: CASSPNSGGTGELFF.

This clone was counted a single time. This rearrangement joins TRBV19 to TRBJ1-2, with D hard to call. This CDR3 comprises 16 residues. V gave up 0 bases and J gave up 4 bases, with 15 bases separating them. CDR1 LNHDA and CDR2 SQIVND come from the germline V gene (reference sequence). The CDR3 nucleotides are TGTGCCAGTAGTATAGATATGGAGGAAGGGATCTATGGCTACACCTTC. As protein: CASSIDMEEGIYGYTF.

The chain recombines TRBV4-3 with TRBJ2-2, with D hard to call. Germline V CDR1 and CDR2: LGHNA, YSLEER. The CDR3 covers 17 residues. Trimming left V 0 bases short and J 0 bases short, with 11 bases between. Here the CDR3 reads CASSQEGPGTNTGELFF. The CDR3 nucleotides are TGCGCCAGCAGCCAAGAGGGTCCGGGTACGAACACCGGGGAGCTGTTTTTT.

The chain joins TRBV2 to TRBJ2-6; no reliable D call. V was clipped by 6 bases and J by 0 bases, with 12 bases between them. From germline, CDR1 is SNHLY and CDR2 FYNNEI. CDR3 length: 16 residues. The CDR3 reads CASRKLTSSGANVLTF. The CDR3, as DNA: TGTGCCAGCAGGAAACTGACAAGCTCTGGGGCCAACGTCCTGACTTTC.

The V and J genes are TRBV29-1 and TRBJ1-1; D may be TRBD1 (5 bases). Germline CDR1 and CDR2: SQVTM and ANQGSEA. This CDR3 has 14 amino acids. V lost 5 bases, J lost 4 bases, and 17 bases lay in between. The CDR3 spells CSVWRDLRGTEAFF. The CDR3 DNA follows: TGCAGCGTTTGGAGGGATCTAAGGGGCACTGAAGCTTTCTTT.

The V and J genes are TRBV5-5 and TRBJ2-7; 9 bases match TRBD1. CDR3 length equals 14 residues. V lost 6 bases and J lost 2; bases outside the gene matches: 6. Germline CDR1 and CDR2: SGHKS and YYEKEE (reference sequence). The CDR3 region is CASTPGQGAYEQYF. In DNA, the CDR3 is TGTGCCAGCACCCCGGGACAGGGTGCCTACGAGCAGTACTTC.

The chain carries TRBV9 and TRBJ1-6, with a possible D match to TRBD1 (6 bases). The germline V gene has CDR1 SGDLS and CDR2 YYNGEE. There are 14 residues in the CDR3. The germline V and J ends were trimmed by 3 bases and 6 bases, with 10 bases remaining between them. CDR3 sequence: CASSATGRNSPLHF. The CDR3 nucleotides read TGTGCCAGCAGCGCCACAGGGCGTAATTCACCCCTCCACTTT.

V gene TRBV4-1 combines with J gene TRBJ2-2, with 10 bases aligning to TRBD2. Germline CDR1 MGHRA, CDR2 YSYEKL. The CDR3 is made up of 18 amino acids. Trimming removed 0 bases from V and 5 bases from J; junction bases left unmatched: 9. The CDR3 DNA is TGCGCCAGCAGCCAAGATCAGCGGGGGGGCCGAGGAACCGGGGAGCTGTTTTTT. Protein: CASSQDQRGGRGTGELFF.

This chain connects TRBV9 to TRBJ2-7; tentatively, D is TRBD1 (6 bases). The germline V and J ends were trimmed by 0 bases and 6 bases, with 16 bases remaining between them. The CDR3 runs to 15 residues. Germline lookup yields CDR1 SGDLS and CDR2 YYNGEE. In DNA, the CDR3 is TGTGCCAGCAGCGTAGCGACAGGCGTAGGAGTCGAGCAGTACTTC. As protein: CASSVATGVGVEQYF.

This clone was recorded a few times. The rearrangement joins TRBV7-9 to TRBJ2-1, with D uncertain. This CDR3 has 12 amino acids. CDR1 and CDR2 (germline): SEHNR, FQNEAQ (reference sequence). With 2 bases removed from V and 6 bases from J, the gap between germline ends came to 5 bases. Written as DNA, the CDR3 is TGTGCCAGCAGCTTAACTCCCAATGAGCAGTTCTTC. Its protein product is CASSLTPNEQFF.